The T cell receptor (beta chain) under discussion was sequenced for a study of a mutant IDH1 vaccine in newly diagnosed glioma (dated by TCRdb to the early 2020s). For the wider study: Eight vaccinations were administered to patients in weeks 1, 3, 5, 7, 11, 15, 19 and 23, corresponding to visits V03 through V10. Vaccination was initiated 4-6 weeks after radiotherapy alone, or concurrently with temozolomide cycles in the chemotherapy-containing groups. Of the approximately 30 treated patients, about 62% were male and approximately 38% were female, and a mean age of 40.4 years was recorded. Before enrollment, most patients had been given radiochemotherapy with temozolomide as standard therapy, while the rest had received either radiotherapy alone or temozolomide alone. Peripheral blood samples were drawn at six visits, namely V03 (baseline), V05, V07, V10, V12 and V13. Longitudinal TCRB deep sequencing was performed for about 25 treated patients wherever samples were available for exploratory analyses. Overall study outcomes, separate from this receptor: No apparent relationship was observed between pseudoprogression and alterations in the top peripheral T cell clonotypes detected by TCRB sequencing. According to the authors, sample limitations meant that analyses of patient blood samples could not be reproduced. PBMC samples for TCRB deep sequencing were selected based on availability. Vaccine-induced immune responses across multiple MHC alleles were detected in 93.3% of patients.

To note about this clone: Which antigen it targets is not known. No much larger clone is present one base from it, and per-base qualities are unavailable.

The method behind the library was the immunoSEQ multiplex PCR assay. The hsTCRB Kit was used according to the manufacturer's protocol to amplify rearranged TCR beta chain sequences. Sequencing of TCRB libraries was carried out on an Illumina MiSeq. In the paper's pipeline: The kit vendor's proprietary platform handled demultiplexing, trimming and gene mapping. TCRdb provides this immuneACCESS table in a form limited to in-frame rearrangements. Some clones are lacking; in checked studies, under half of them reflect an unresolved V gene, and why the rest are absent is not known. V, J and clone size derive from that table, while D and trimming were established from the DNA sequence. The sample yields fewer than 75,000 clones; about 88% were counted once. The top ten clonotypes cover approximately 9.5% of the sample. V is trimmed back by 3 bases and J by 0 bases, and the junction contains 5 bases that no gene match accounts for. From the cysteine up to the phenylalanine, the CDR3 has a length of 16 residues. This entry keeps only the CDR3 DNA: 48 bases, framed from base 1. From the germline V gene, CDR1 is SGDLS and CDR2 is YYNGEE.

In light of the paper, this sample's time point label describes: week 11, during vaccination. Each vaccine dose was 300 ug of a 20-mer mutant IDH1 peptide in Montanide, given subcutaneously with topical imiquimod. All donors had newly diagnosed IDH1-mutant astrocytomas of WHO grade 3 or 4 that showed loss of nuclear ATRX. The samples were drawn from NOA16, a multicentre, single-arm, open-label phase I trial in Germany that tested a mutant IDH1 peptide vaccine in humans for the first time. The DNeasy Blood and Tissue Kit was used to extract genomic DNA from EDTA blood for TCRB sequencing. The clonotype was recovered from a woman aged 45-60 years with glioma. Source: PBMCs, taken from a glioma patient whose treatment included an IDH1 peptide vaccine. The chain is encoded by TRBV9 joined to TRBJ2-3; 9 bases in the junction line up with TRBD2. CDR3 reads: CASSALAGASTDTQYF. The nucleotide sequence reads TGTGCCAGCAGCGCACTAGCGGGTGCTAGCACAGATACGCAGTATTTT. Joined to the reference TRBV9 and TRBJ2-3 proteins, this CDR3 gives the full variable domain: DSGVTQTPKHLITATGQRVTLRCSPRSGDLSVYWYQQSLDQGLQFLIQYYNGEERAKGNILERFSAQQFPDLHSELNLSSLELGDSALYFCASSALAGASTDTQYFGPGTRLTVL.